This entry features one TCR beta chain sequence. The sample comes from a study of blood T cell repertoires in COVID-19. Study details: Whether acute or convalescent, the COVID-19 samples came from the United States, Italy and Spain. Sample material is recorded as cDNA or gDNA derived from T cells, B-cell-depleted T cells, or PBMCs.

Enrolment of Seattle patients took place during active infection, and they were followed longitudinally. Trimming took 7 bases from V and 4 from J; bases not matched to a gene: 3. CDR1 SGHRS and CDR2 YFSETQ come from the germline V gene. The CDR3 runs to 14 residues. In the study's own analysis: Amplification of reference gene primers provided the estimated nucleated cell counts. Measured with immunoSEQ multiplex PCR; TCRdb has only the in-frame clones, and not every one. V and J calls and clone size come straight from that table; D and trimming were deduced from the DNA. Of roughly 410,000 clones listed, 75% to 90% are singletons.

The chain uses TRBV5-1 and TRBJ1-6; 9 bases map to TRBD1. The clonotype originates from a middle-aged woman with COVID-19, enrolled during active disease. Sequenced: peripheral blood. This chain's CDR3 is CASRDRAYNSPLHF. DNA for the CDR3: TGCGCCAGCCGGGACAGGGCTTATAATTCACCCCTCCACTTT.